The rows below give T cell receptor beta chains drawn from one sample of a study of cytomegalovirus exposure and HLA in healthy donors. TCRdb keeps only in-frame clones here, not all; method: immunoSEQ multiplex PCR. The sample contains 150,000 to 200,000 clones, less than 80% of which appear only once. The material sequenced was PBMCs. These TCRs come from a female donor in good health and CMV-seronegative. Both conserved end residues are part of each CDR3. The D gene is left open where the match is weak. Not every row has a clone size; where given, it reads once, few, many or a size class.

v_call: TRBV7-2; j_call: TRBJ2-5; clone_size: NA; cdr3_length: 15; d_call: TRBD1; cdr3_aa: CASSLQGALQETQYF; cdr3_nt: TGTGCCAGCAGCTTGCAGGGGGCGTTGCAAGAGACCCAGTACTTC
v_call: TRBV28; j_call: TRBJ2-4; clone_size: NA; cdr3_length: 12; d_call: NA; cdr3_aa: CASRASTNIQYF; cdr3_nt: TGTGCCAGCAGGGCTAGCACCAACATTCAGTACTTC
v_call: TRBV10-3; j_call: TRBJ2-7; clone_size: once; cdr3_length: 14; d_call: TRBD2; cdr3_aa: CAIKKLADNYEQYF; cdr3_nt: TGTGCCATCAAAAAACTAGCGGATAACTACGAGCAGTACTTC
v_call: TRBV18; j_call: TRBJ2-1; clone_size: NA; cdr3_length: 13; d_call: TRBD2; cdr3_aa: CASSSGTSGQQFF; cdr3_nt: TGTGCCAGCTCCTCCGGGACTAGCGGGCAGCAGTTCTTC
v_call: TRBV6-5; j_call: TRBJ1-6; clone_size: once; cdr3_length: 14; d_call: TRBD1; cdr3_aa: CASSTLDRDSPLHF; cdr3_nt: TGTGCCAGCAGTACGCTCGACAGGGACTCACCCCTCCACTTT
v_call: TRBV27; j_call: TRBJ2-3; clone_size: NA; cdr3_length: 14; d_call: NA; cdr3_aa: CASRLARGIDTQYF; cdr3_nt: TGTGCCAGCAGGTTGGCCCGCGGGATAGATACGCAGTATTTT
v_call: TRBV5-4; j_call: TRBJ2-3; clone_size: NA; cdr3_length: 15; d_call: NA; cdr3_aa: CASSPDYVKGDTQYF; cdr3_nt: TGTGCCAGCAGCCCGGACTATGTTAAAGGAGATACGCAGTATTTT
v_call: TRBV27; j_call: TRBJ1-4; clone_size: NA; cdr3_length: 17; d_call: TRBD1; cdr3_aa: CARSTGKSGGGNEKLFF; cdr3_nt: TGTGCCAGATCGACAGGGAAAAGCGGGGGGGGTAATGAAAAACTGTTTTTT
v_call: TRBV11-1; j_call: TRBJ2-1; clone_size: NA; cdr3_length: 15; d_call: NA; cdr3_aa: CASSPYVARGNEQFF; cdr3_nt: TGTGCCAGCAGCCCCTACGTCGCCCGGGGTAATGAGCAGTTCTTC
v_call: TRBV5-1; j_call: TRBJ2-3; clone_size: NA; cdr3_length: 16; d_call: NA; cdr3_aa: CASSLAGMGSTDTQYF; cdr3_nt: TGCGCCAGCAGCTTGGCCGGGATGGGTAGCACAGATACGCAGTATTTT
v_call: TRBV6-5; j_call: TRBJ1-2; clone_size: NA; cdr3_length: 13; d_call: TRBD1; cdr3_aa: CASTIRGRGGYTF; cdr3_nt: TGTGCCAGCACCATCAGGGGGCGCGGGGGCTACACCTTC
v_call: TRBV2; j_call: TRBJ2-5; clone_size: NA; cdr3_length: 16; d_call: TRBD2; cdr3_aa: CASSEESGGLAGWKYF; cdr3_nt: TGTGCCAGCAGTGAAGAGAGCGGGGGACTAGCGGGGTGGAAGTACTTC
v_call: TRBV7-9; j_call: TRBJ2-3; clone_size: NA; cdr3_length: 16; d_call: NA; cdr3_aa: CASSIPTGATSGTQYF; cdr3_nt: TGTGCCAGCAGCATACCCACTGGGGCTACAAGTGGTACGCAGTATTTT
v_call: TRBV5-4; j_call: TRBJ2-5; clone_size: NA; cdr3_length: 15; d_call: NA; cdr3_aa: CASSLVIAGGETQYF; cdr3_nt: TGTGCCAGCAGCTTGGTTATAGCCGGGGGAGAGACCCAGTACTTC
v_call: TRBV7-2; j_call: TRBJ2-3; clone_size: NA; cdr3_length: 16; d_call: TRBD2; cdr3_aa: CASSLDLAGGTDTQYF; cdr3_nt: TGTGCCAGCAGCTTAGACCTAGCGGGGGGAACAGATACGCAGTATTTT
v_call: TRBV7-9; j_call: TRBJ2-7; clone_size: NA; cdr3_length: 12; d_call: NA; cdr3_aa: CASSQQVYEQYF; cdr3_nt: TGTGCCAGCAGCCAACAGGTCTACGAGCAGTACTTC
v_call: TRBV27; j_call: TRBJ1-1; clone_size: NA; cdr3_length: 13; d_call: NA; cdr3_aa: CASSWAGGTEAFF; cdr3_nt: TGTGCCAGCAGTTGGGCGGGCGGGACTGAAGCTTTCTTT
v_call: TRBV6-5; j_call: TRBJ2-2; clone_size: NA; cdr3_length: 15; d_call: NA; cdr3_aa: CASKHDTSNTGELFF; cdr3_nt: TGTGCCAGCAAGCATGACACTTCGAACACCGGGGAGCTGTTTTTT
v_call: TRBV7-2; j_call: TRBJ2-7; clone_size: few; cdr3_length: 16; d_call: TRBD2; cdr3_aa: CASSLVSSGGYYEQYF; cdr3_nt: TGTGCCAGCAGCTTAGTTTCTAGCGGGGGGTACTACGAGCAGTACTTC
v_call: TRBV4-2; j_call: TRBJ1-4; clone_size: NA; cdr3_length: 17; d_call: NA; cdr3_aa: CASSQDPEAGGGEKLFF; cdr3_nt: TGTGCCAGCAGCCAAGATCCCGAGGCCGGGGGGGGTGAAAAACTGTTTTTT
v_call: TRBV10-3; j_call: TRBJ1-4; clone_size: NA; cdr3_length: 13; d_call: NA; cdr3_aa: CAISESPGEKLFF; cdr3_nt: TGTGCCATCAGTGAGTCGCCAGGTGAAAAACTGTTTTTT
v_call: TRBV9; j_call: TRBJ1-1; clone_size: NA; cdr3_length: 15; d_call: NA; cdr3_aa: CASSVAQSPPIEAFF; cdr3_nt: TGTGCCAGCAGCGTGGCCCAGTCGCCCCCGATCGAAGCTTTCTTT
v_call: TRBV7-2; j_call: TRBJ1-2; clone_size: NA; cdr3_length: 14; d_call: TRBD1; cdr3_aa: CASSRDRGPYGYTF; cdr3_nt: TGTGCCAGTAGTCGGGACAGGGGCCCCTATGGCTACACCTTC
v_call: TRBV5-5; j_call: TRBJ2-5; clone_size: NA; cdr3_length: 12; d_call: NA; cdr3_aa: CASSFGPETQYF; cdr3_nt: TGTGCCAGCAGCTTTGGCCCAGAGACCCAGTACTTC
v_call: TRBV25-1; j_call: TRBJ2-7; clone_size: NA; cdr3_length: 12; d_call: NA; cdr3_aa: CASSFPAGRLYF; cdr3_nt: TGTGCCAGCAGTTTCCCCGCGGGAAGGCTGTACTTC
v_call: TRBV5-4; j_call: TRBJ1-2; clone_size: NA; cdr3_length: 16; d_call: TRBD1; cdr3_aa: CASSPGTVTSNYGYTF; cdr3_nt: TGTGCCAGCAGCCCCGGGACAGTTACCTCTAACTATGGCTACACCTTC
v_call: TRBV6-5; j_call: TRBJ1-2; clone_size: NA; cdr3_length: 15; d_call: NA; cdr3_aa: CASSSVAGLYYGYTF; cdr3_nt: TGTGCCAGCAGCAGCGTCGCGGGTCTGTACTATGGCTACACCTTC
v_call: TRBV28; j_call: TRBJ2-4; clone_size: NA; cdr3_length: 15; d_call: NA; cdr3_aa: CASSLLRARGNSQYF; cdr3_nt: TGTGCCAGCAGTTTACTCAGGGCGCGGGGAAACAGTCAGTACTTC
v_call: TRBV9; j_call: TRBJ1-1; clone_size: NA; cdr3_length: 13; d_call: NA; cdr3_aa: CASSVVLETEAFF; cdr3_nt: TGTGCCAGCAGCGTAGTGTTGGAGACTGAAGCTTTCTTT
v_call: TRBV18; j_call: TRBJ2-1; clone_size: NA; cdr3_length: 13; d_call: NA; cdr3_aa: CASSLTGYNEQFF; cdr3_nt: TGTGCCAGCTCACTCACGGGTTACAATGAGCAGTTCTTC
v_call: TRBV6-6; j_call: TRBJ2-1; clone_size: NA; cdr3_length: 12; d_call: NA; cdr3_aa: CASSYRSDEQFF; cdr3_nt: TGTGCCAGCAGTTACCGTTCCGATGAGCAGTTCTTC
v_call: TRBV28; j_call: TRBJ2-1; clone_size: NA; cdr3_length: 15; d_call: TRBD2; cdr3_aa: CASSLRTSGKVEQFF; cdr3_nt: TGTGCCAGCAGTTTACGTACTAGCGGGAAGGTTGAGCAGTTCTTC
v_call: TRBV10-1; j_call: TRBJ1-5; clone_size: NA; cdr3_length: 21; d_call: NA; cdr3_aa: CASSDRRRGKSLPPLNQPQHF; cdr3_nt: TGCGCCAGCAGTGACCGCAGGAGAGGGAAAAGCCTCCCCCCCCTAAATCAGCCCCAGCATTTT